This T cell receptor (beta chain) was profiled in a study of yellow fever vaccine responses in identical twins (dated by TCRdb to between 2018 and 2020). As for the study more broadly: Focusing on identical twins, the study followed the T cell clones that responded to the vaccine, and did so with precision. Points the paper makes about the study in general: According to the authors, the vaccine-induced T cell response in identical twins seemed to be partly convergent and partly specific to each individual.

In its sample, this clonotype was seen a few times. The specificity of this receptor is unknown. It has no much larger one-base neighbor in the sample; base qualities were not kept. Inclusive of the bounding cysteine and phenylalanine, the CDR3 is 12 residues long. Only the CDR3 DNA is retained, 36 bases long and in frame from the first base. CDR1 DFQATT and CDR2 SNEGSKA are derived from the germline V gene (reference sequence). Trimming removed 3 bases from V and 1 base from J, leaving 6 bases between the germline ends. The library was prepared using RT-PCR. Sequenced using an Illumina HiSeq 2500. TCRdb itself trimmed the public reads at Q25 with fastp, ran MiXCR and retained productive beta chains. Rows with one shared CDR3 protein collapse into an entry with the most common genes and DNA. The sample table lists under 20,000 distinct CDR3 sequences, about two thirds of them with a count of one. More than 2% of the sample is held by the ten biggest clonotypes.

Sequencing was performed on T cells from blood (PBMCs), unsorted or a sorted subset (not recorded which), taken before or after yellow fever vaccination (not recorded which). The sequence links TRBV20-1 to TRBJ2-5; there is no confident call for the D gene. This receptor was obtained from a woman aged 18-35 years who received the yellow fever vaccine. Donor details come from another sample of the same person, matched by shared clones. The sequence in DNA is TGCAGTGCTAGTTCATTCCAAGAGACCCAGTACTTC. The encoded protein is CSASSFQETQYF.